Shown below are 27 T cell receptor beta chains from a single sample sequenced in a study of T cell repertoires in cytomegalovirus infection. No antigens are known for them. TCRdb re-called the reads through MiXCR, storing one row per CDR3 protein. Here the sample spans approximately 100,000 distinct CDR3 sequences, about 28% being singletons. The sequencing used CD8+ T cells from cultured PBMCs, collected from culture after CMV antigen stimulation. The receptors here all came from a human donor in good health (CMV status not recorded). Some clones in this sample may be carry-over from other donors' samples.

The gene calls are TRBV20-1 and TRBJ2-1; 10 nucleotides align to TRBD2. The germline CDR1 and CDR2 sequences are DFQATT and SNEGSKA (reference sequence). J lost 7 bases, V lost 3 bases, and 6 bases had no gene match. The CDR3 sequence is 14 residues long. The CDR3 spells CSARTLAGVNEQFF. CDR3 coding DNA: TGCAGTGCTAGGACTCTAGCGGGGGTAAATGAGCAGTTCTTC.

Only a few counts were recorded for this clonotype. This rearrangement joins TRBV6-5 to TRBJ1-1, with D maybe TRBD1 (5 bases). This CDR3 is 14 amino acids long. The germline V gene has CDR1 MNHEY and CDR2 SVGAGI. Trimming cost V 7 bases and J 4 bases, with 16 bases left between them. CDR3: CASTAGNYVTEAFF. CDR3 in DNA: TGTGCCAGCACCGCAGGGAATTATGTCACTGAAGCTTTCTTT.

The chain recombines TRBV7-8 with TRBJ2-5; maybe TRBD2 (5 bases). The CDR3 sequence is 16 residues long. Germline CDR1 is SGHVS and CDR2 is FQNEAQ. Trimming removed 1 base from V and 5 bases from J, with 17 bases in between. The CDR3 DNA is TGTGCCAGCAGCTTAGGCTTTGGAGGAAGGAGGGAGACCCAGTACTTC. This translates into CASSLGFGGRRETQYF.

This sequence joins TRBV20-1 and TRBJ1-1; the D gene is possibly TRBD1 (6 bases). V lost 6 bases and J 3 bases, leaving 14 bases between the germline ends. Germline V gene data show CDR1 as DFQATT and CDR2 as SNEGSKA (reference sequence). CDR3 size: 13 residues. CDR3 loop: CSADDRTHTEAFF. Here the CDR3 DNA reads TGCAGTGCGGACGACAGGACCCACACTGAAGCTTTCTTT.

The V call is TRBV11-3, the J call TRBJ2-1, with D maybe TRBD2 (6 bases). There are 14 residues in the CDR3. Germline V lookup: CDR1 SGHNT, CDR2 YENEEA. V was clipped by 5 bases and J by 3 bases, with 11 bases between them. CDR3 nucleotides: TGTGCCAGCAGCGTCGGAGGGTTCTACAATGAGCAGTTCTTC. Its translation: CASSVGGFYNEQFF.

Many counts were recorded for this clonotype. The chain employs TRBV7-9 and TRBJ2-5; D gene unclear. Germline V lookup: CDR1 SEHNR, CDR2 FQNEAQ (reference sequence). The V end lost 5 bases, the J end lost 4 bases, and 11 bases lay between the germline ends. CDR3 length: 13 residues. The CDR3 spells CASSLRLPETQYF. The CDR3 DNA reads TGTGCCAGCAGCCTTCGACTGCCAGAGACCCAGTACTTC.

The J gene is TRBJ1-1, the V gene TRBV6-1; D may be TRBD1 (6 bases). The length of the CDR3 is 14 residues. V lost 9 bases and J lost 1, with 15 bases in between. CDR1 is MNHNS, CDR2 SASEGT, per germline. CDR3 protein: CASRPGTTNTEAFF. CDR3 nucleotides: TGTGCCAGTAGACCCGGGACAACGAACACTGAAGCTTTCTTT.

The chain combines TRBV11-2 with TRBJ2-1; unclear D gene. Trimming stripped 5 bases from V and 12 bases from J, with 29 bases between. The CDR3 spans 17 residues. Germline assignment: CDR1 SGHAT and CDR2 FQNNGV. CDR3 in DNA: TGTGCCAGCAGCCAGAACTTCCCTGGACCGACCAGCAAGGGGCAGTTCTTC. Residues: CASSQNFPGPTSKGQFF.

This CDR3 is CASSSWSGGETQYF. CDR3 nucleotide sequence: TGTGCCAGCAGTTCCTGGTCTGGAGGGGAGACCCAGTACTTC. V is TRBV6-2 or TRBV6-3 and J is TRBJ2-5; maybe TRBD2 (6 bases). CDR1 is MNHEY and CDR2 is SVGEGT in the germline V gene. V dropped 4 bases and J dropped 5 bases, with 14 bases sitting between them. The length of the CDR3 is 14 residues.

A few counts support this clonotype. This chain uses TRBV28 with TRBJ2-5; D call uncertain. Looked up from germline, CDR1 is MDHEN and CDR2 is SYDVKM. This CDR3 comprises 14 residues. Trimming left V 2 bases short and J 0 bases short, with 7 bases between. CDR3 bases: TGTGCCAGCAGTTTAACCCTTGACCAAGAGACCCAGTACTTC. It encodes CASSLTLDQETQYF. Together with reference TRBV28 and TRBJ2-5, the CDR3 gives the full variable domain: DVKVTQSSRYLVKRTGEKVFLECVQDMDHENMFWYRQDPGLGLRLIYFSYDVKMKEKGDIPEGYSVSREKKERFSLILESASTNQTSMYLCASSLTLDQETQYFGPGTRLLVL.

The genes are TRBV3-1 and TRBJ2-1, with no clear D. The CDR3 length is 13 residues. Per germline, CDR1 LGHDT and CDR2 YNNKEL (reference sequence). V shed 0 bases and J shed 10 bases, with 10 bases lying between them. This chain's CDR3 is CASSQEVSPEQFF. Written as DNA, the CDR3 is TGTGCCAGCAGCCAAGAGGTCTCCCCAGAGCAGTTCTTC.

The chain links TRBV9 to TRBJ2-1; D is tentatively TRBD1 or TRBD2 (5 bases each). V was pared by 4 bases and J by 0 bases, with 11 bases between. Germline CDR1 and CDR2: SGDLS and YYNGEE. CDR3 size: 15 residues. Written as DNA, the CDR3 is TGTGCCAGCAGCCCTTGGGGGAGCTCCTACAATGAGCAGTTCTTC. Translated: CASSPWGSSYNEQFF.

This clonotype was counted a few times. The chain links TRBV28 to TRBJ1-4; the D gene is possibly TRBD1 (6 bases). Germline values: CDR1 MDHEN, CDR2 SYDVKM. The V end was cut by 5 bases, the J end by 8 bases, with 15 bases between. This CDR3 comprises 14 residues. Here the CDR3 DNA reads TGTGCCAGCAGTCCTAGACAGGTCCCCGAAAAACTGTTTTTT. Residues: CASSPRQVPEKLFF.

This chain links TRBV20-1 with TRBJ2-7, with 10 nucleotides matching TRBD1. J was trimmed by 5 bases and V by 2 bases; bases with no gene match: 9. The CDR3 is made up of 15 amino acids. Germline assignment: CDR1 DFQATT and CDR2 SNEGSKA (reference sequence). The CDR3 is CSARPTGGDFDEQYF. The CDR3 DNA follows: TGCAGTGCTAGACCGACAGGGGGCGATTTCGACGAGCAGTACTTC.

In its sample, this clonotype was seen many times. This rearrangement joins TRBV7-6 to TRBJ1-2, with 9 nucleotides matching TRBD1. V dropped 5 bases and J dropped 3; count of bases not matched to a gene: 10. This CDR3 contains 16 residues. The germline gives CDR1 SGHVS, CDR2 FNYEAQ. DNA of the CDR3: TGTGCCAGCAGCGCTAGCCCCGGGACAGGGTACTATGGCTACACCTTC. It translates to CASSASPGTGYYGYTF.

This clonotype has a count of ten or more. CDR3 nucleotide sequence: TGTGCCAGTAGTATATGGGGGAACACCGGGGAGCTGTTTTTT. Translated: CASSIWGNTGELFF. The gene calls are TRBV19 and TRBJ2-2, with D unresolved. The CDR3 runs to 14 residues. Trimming removed 2 bases at V and 1 base at J, with 5 bases between. Germline V CDR1 and CDR2: LNHDA, SQIVND (reference sequence).

This clonotype showed up just a few times. The chain couples TRBV4-1 to TRBJ2-7, with a tentative D call TRBD2 (5 bases). Trimming stripped 0 bases from V and 6 bases from J, with 12 bases between. Per germline, CDR1 MGHRA and CDR2 YSYEKL. CDR3 length: 14 amino acids. CDR3 bases: TGCGCCAGCAGCCAAGATTGGGCGGGCCCCGAGCAGTACTTC. This sequence encodes CASSQDWAGPEQYF.

This clonotype was seen repeatedly, ten times or more. The CDR3 DNA reads TGTGCCAGCAGTCCGGGACAGGGGAGCAATCAGCCCCAGCATTTT. This encodes CASSPGQGSNQPQHF. The chain employs TRBV28 and TRBJ1-5; TRBD1 aligns across 10 bases. This CDR3 is built from 15 residues. The germline CDR1 and CDR2 sequences are MDHEN and SYDVKM. J lost 1 base, V lost 5 bases, and 2 bases had no gene match.

This chain links TRBV9 with TRBJ2-2; 10 bases line up with TRBD2. Germline V lookup: CDR1 SGDLS, CDR2 YYNGEE. V lost 0 bases, J lost 4 bases, and 9 bases stayed unmatched. CDR3 length: 18 residues. The DNA of the CDR3 is TGTGCCAGCAGCGTAGCAGGGACTAGCGAGATCATCACCGGGGAGCTGTTTTTT. It codes for CASSVAGTSEIITGELFF.

As regards this clonotype: The junction departs from the called germline gene at one end, perhaps through a read error. This chain joins TRBV5-1 and TRBJ2-2, with D possibly being TRBD1 or TRBD2 (5 bases each). CDR3 length: 18 residues. The germline gives CDR1 SGHRS, CDR2 YFSETQ. The CDR3 nucleotides read TGCGCCAGCAGCCCGGGGACGGAACCCCTTTCGAACACCAGGGAGCTGTTTTTT. Encoded protein: CASSPGTEPLSNTRELFF. Combining the CDR3 with reference TRBV5-1 and TRBJ2-2 gives the whole variable domain KAGVTQTPRYLIKTRGQQVTLSCSPISGHRSVSWYQQTPGQGLQFLFEYFSETQRNKGNFPGRFSGRQFSNSRSEMNVSTLELGDSALYLCASSPGTEPLSNTRELFFGEGSRLTVL.

This chain connects TRBV7-6 to TRBJ1-2; D possibly corresponds to TRBD1 (5 bases). In germline, CDR1 is SGHVS, CDR2 FNYEAQ. The CDR3 loop spans 16 amino acids. The V end lost 5 bases, the J end lost 5 bases, and 21 bases lay between the germline ends. The DNA for the CDR3 is TGTGCCAGCAGCATCGACCGGGACGGGGAAAGTTATGGCTACACCTTC. This translates into CASSIDRDGESYGYTF.

This clonotype was detected many times. The chain employs TRBV7-6 and TRBJ2-2; D not resolved. V was pared by 5 bases and J by 3 bases, with 13 bases between. CDR1 is SGHVS, CDR2 FNYEAQ, per germline. The length of the CDR3 is 15 residues. In DNA, the CDR3 is TGTGCCAGCAGCCCCCTTAGGCCCTACACCGGGGAGCTGTTTTTT. It yields the protein CASSPLRPYTGELFF.

The V call is TRBV7-9, the J call TRBJ2-3; 7 bases align to TRBD1. The trim removed 6 bases at V and 4 bases at J, leaving 10 bases unmatched. The CDR3 length is 15 residues. The germline gives CDR1 SEHNR, CDR2 FQNEAQ (reference sequence). The CDR3 here is CASSFSGGGSDTQYF. CDR3 DNA sequence: TGTGCCAGCAGTTTCTCAGGGGGTGGATCAGATACGCAGTATTTT.

The chain couples TRBV19 to TRBJ2-7; tentative D call: TRBD2 (6 bases). Trimming stripped 3 bases from V and 3 bases from J, with 12 bases between. CDR1 is LNHDA and CDR2 is SQIVND in the germline V gene (reference sequence). The CDR3 is made up of 14 amino acids. The CDR3 nucleotides read TGTGCCAGTAGTATCGAATCGGACTACTACGAGCAGTACTTC. Amino acids: CASSIESDYYEQYF.

The chain carries TRBV24-1 and TRBJ2-1, with TRBD2 as a possible D gene (6 bases). CDR1 KGHDR and CDR2 SFDVKD come from the germline V gene. V shed 4 bases and J shed 5 bases, with 8 bases lying between them. The CDR3 sequence is 13 residues long. The CDR3 DNA reads TGTGCCACCAGTGACCCGGGGGACAATGAGCAGTTCTTC. Its protein is CATSDPGDNEQFF.

The J gene is TRBJ2-7, the V gene TRBV10-3; D is unclear. There are 16 residues in the CDR3. Trimming shortened V by 3 bases and J by 3 bases, and 18 bases separated the two germline ends. Germline CDR1 ENHRY, CDR2 SYGVKD. The CDR3 DNA follows: TGTGCCATCAGTGAACCCTGGCTAGGGAACGGCTACGAGCAGTACTTC. Its protein is CAISEPWLGNGYEQYF.

This clonotype has just a few counts. CDR3 sequence: CASRGASEYEQYF. The CDR3 nucleotides read TGTGCCAGCAGGGGAGCGAGTGAGTACGAGCAGTACTTC. The chain has TRBV2 and TRBJ2-7; possibly TRBD2 for D (5 bases). The V end was cut by 6 bases, the J end by 4 bases, with 13 bases between. The CDR3 is 13 amino acids. Germline V gives CDR1 SNHLY, CDR2 FYNNEI. The full variable domain, with the rest looked up from reference TRBV2 and TRBJ2-7, is EPEVTQTPSHQVTQMGQEVILRCVPISNHLYFYWYRQILGQKVEFLVSFYNNEISEKSEIFDDQFSVERPDGSNFTLKIRSTKLEDSAMYFCASRGASEYEQYFGPGTRLTVT.